One and the same sample provided the 27 T cell receptor beta chains below, sequenced in a study of blood T cells in healthy people across ages (dated by TCRdb to between 2015 and 2017). Library prep was done by 5' RACE. Sequencing used an Illumina HiSeq 2500. The second PCR ran for roughly 7 to 11 cycles and used a J-beta primer mix along with a sample-barcoded 5' primer. The public reads were reprocessed in TCRdb via fastp at Q25 and MiXCR, keeping in-frame beta chains. Rows are unified per CDR3 protein, each entry keeping the most common DNA and genes. This sample lists roughly 1.7 million distinct CDR3 sequences; about 32% were detected once. Roughly 12% of the sample comes from the top ten. Sequencing used blood. These receptor sequences come from a woman aged 25 to 39 in good health.

The chain employs TRBV20-1 and TRBJ2-5, with 9 bases lining up with TRBD2. With V trimmed by 5 bases and J by 1 base, 8 bases remained unmatched. Per germline, CDR1 DFQATT and CDR2 SNEGSKA (reference sequence). The CDR3 extends over 15 amino acids. CDR3 coding DNA: TGCAGTGCTGACCGGCGGGGGGGGCGCCAAGAGACCCAGTACTTC. This gives the protein CSADRRGGRQETQYF.

This clonotype was detected a few times. The V call is TRBV29-1, the J call TRBJ1-1; TRBD1 aligns across 7 bases. CDR1 is SQVTM, CDR2 ANQGSEA, per germline. With V trimmed by 2 bases and J by 9 bases, 12 bases remained unmatched. The CDR3 length is 14 residues. The chain's CDR3 is CSVETTKGARKAFF. In DNA, the CDR3 is TGCAGCGTTGAAACGACGAAGGGGGCGAGGAAAGCTTTCTTT.

J is TRBJ1-2 and V is TRBV5-6; a possible D gene is TRBD1 (5 bases). This CDR3 is 14 amino acids long. CDR1 is SGHDT, CDR2 YYEEEE, per germline. Trimming removed 4 bases at V and 2 bases at J, with 12 bases between. The CDR3 protein is CASSGEGLNYGYTF. DNA of the CDR3: TGTGCCAGCAGCGGTGAGGGGTTGAACTATGGCTACACCTTC.

V and J are TRBV20-1 and TRBJ2-7, with 8 positions matching TRBD2. Near its end, the DNA agrees better with TRBJ2-5, so the J call may be wrong. The CDR3 is made up of 15 amino acids. Germline CDR1 and CDR2: DFQATT and SNEGSKA (reference sequence). CDR3 loop: CSAPSRGGSEKTQYF. DNA of the CDR3: TGCAGTGCTCCCTCCCGGGGGGGGAGTGAAAAGACCCAGTACTTC.

V usage is TRBV18 and J usage is TRBJ2-3; no reliable D call. Deletions cut 2 bases from V and 2 bases from J, with 11 bases between. The CDR3 runs to 15 residues. Germline CDR1 KGHSH, CDR2 LQKENI. Written as DNA, the CDR3 is TGTGCCAGCTCACCAGCTAACGGATCCACAGATACGCAGTATTTT. This sequence encodes CASSPANGSTDTQYF.

This rearrangement joins TRBV5-1 to TRBJ2-7; possibly TRBD1 for D (6 bases). The CDR3 is 16 amino acids. Per the germline V gene, CDR1 is SGHRS and CDR2 is YFSETQ. Trimming shortened V by 7 bases and J by 5 bases, and 25 bases separated the two germline ends. For the CDR3, the DNA is TGCGCCAGCTCTTATTTCCGGGACACATCCTCTAACGAGCAGTACTTC. Residues: CASSYFRDTSSNEQYF.

The V call is TRBV20-1, the J call TRBJ1-4, with D uncertain. The CDR3 sequence is 14 residues long. Trimming removed 5 bases at V and 5 bases at J, with 15 bases between. The germline V gene encodes CDR1 DFQATT and CDR2 SNEGSKA (reference sequence). CDR3 DNA: TGCAGTGCTCCCTCGCCGGTATTCAATGAAAAACTGTTTTTT. Encoded protein: CSAPSPVFNEKLFF.

The V and J genes are TRBV28 and TRBJ2-7; 12 bases line up with TRBD2. From germline, CDR1 is MDHEN and CDR2 SYDVKM. CDR3 size: 16 residues. Trimming removed 4 bases from V and 3 bases from J; junction bases left unmatched: 7. In DNA, the CDR3 is TGTGCCAGCAGTTCCTCTAAGACTAGCGGGAGCTACGAGCAGTACTTC. This encodes CASSSSKTSGSYEQYF.

The chain has TRBV21-1 and TRBJ2-7; the table's D call, TRBD2, has no DNA check behind it. TRBV21-1 is recorded as a pseudogene. The CDR3 runs to 21 residues. The CDR3 sequence: CASSLIPLAGDERQRPYEQYF. The CDR3 coding sequence is TGTGCCAGCAGCCTAATCCCGCTAGCGGGTGATGAGCGACAGCGTCCCTACGAGCAGTACTTC.

V is TRBV15 and J is TRBJ2-1; D ambiguous. CDR3 size: 15 residues. V lost 0 bases, J lost 7 bases, and 13 bases lay in between. Germline V CDR1 and CDR2: LNHNV, YYDKDF (reference sequence). The CDR3 bases are TGTGCCACCAGCAGAGATAGGGCGGTAGGGAATGAGCAGTTCTTC. Translation gives CATSRDRAVGNEQFF. The complete variable domain, with remaining parts taken from reference TRBV15 and TRBJ2-1, reads DAMVIQNPRYQVTQFGKPVTLSCSQTLNHNVMYWYQQKSSQAPKLLFHYYDKDFNNEADTPDNFQSRRPNTSFCFLDIRSPGLGDTAMYLCATSRDRAVGNEQFFGPGTRLTVL.

The sample holds many counts of this clonotype. The gene calls are TRBV29-1 and TRBJ2-1; 7 bases line up with TRBD2. Looked up from germline, CDR1 is SQVTM and CDR2 is ANQGSEA. The CDR3 spans 14 residues. With V trimmed by 1 base and J by 0 bases, 0 bases remained unmatched. In DNA, the CDR3 is TGCAGCGTTGAAGCGGGAGGCTCCTACAATGAGCAGTTCTTC. It yields the protein CSVEAGGSYNEQFF.

The sample holds a few counts of this clonotype. This chain uses TRBV3-1 with TRBJ2-7; TRBD1 aligns across 7 bases. The V segment lost 4 bases and the J segment 6 bases; nucleotides outside the gene matches: 12. Germline V lookup: CDR1 LGHDT, CDR2 YNNKEL (reference sequence). The CDR3 has 15 residues. The DNA for the CDR3 is TGTGCCAGCAGCCCAGATCCGGGACAGAGCTCCGAGCAGTACTTC. This gives the protein CASSPDPGQSSEQYF.

This rearrangement joins TRBV5-1 to TRBJ2-1; TRBD2 matches 14 bases. V gave up 4 bases and J gave up 2 bases; unmatched junction bases: 5. Germline CDR1 is SGHRS and CDR2 is YFSETQ. This CDR3 has 17 amino acids. The CDR3 sequence: CASSGRLAGGTYNEQFF. In DNA form, the CDR3 reads TGCGCCAGCAGCGGGCGACTAGCGGGAGGGACCTACAATGAGCAGTTCTTC.

The sample holds many counts of this clonotype. The chain employs TRBV25-1 and TRBJ2-1, with TRBD2 matching over 12 bases. J was trimmed by 5 bases and V by 3 bases; bases with no gene match: 8. CDR1 and CDR2 (germline): MGHDK, SYGVNS. The CDR3 is 17 residues long. The CDR3: CASSDRRLAGANNEQFF. The CDR3 DNA follows: TGTGCCAGCAGTGATCGCCGACTAGCGGGGGCGAACAATGAGCAGTTCTTC.

This clonotype showed up just a few times. The rearrangement uses TRBV9 and TRBJ1-2, with a possible D match to TRBD1 (5 bases). Germline-derived CDR1 and CDR2 are SGDLS and YYNGEE. CDR3 length: 13 residues. Trimming removed 0 bases at V and 7 bases at J, with 10 bases between. The CDR3: CASSVAQGSGYTF. CDR3 nucleotide sequence: TGTGCCAGCAGCGTAGCCCAGGGCTCTGGCTACACCTTC.

CDR3 DNA sequence: TGCAGTGCCCATCACCGGGACAGCTCCTACGAGCAGTACTTC. It specifies CSAHHRDSSYEQYF. V is TRBV20-1 and J is TRBJ2-7, with 7 bases matching TRBD1. The length of the CDR3 is 14 residues. Germline CDR1 is DFQATT and CDR2 is SNEGSKA (reference sequence). V was clipped by 6 bases and J by 0 bases; unmatched bases: 8.

In this sample, this clonotype turned up a few times. This chain links TRBV5-1 with TRBJ1-2; maybe TRBD1 (5 bases). The V gene's germline CDR1 is SGHRS and CDR2 YFSETQ. Trimming cost V 5 bases and J 0 bases, with 14 bases left between them. The CDR3 sequence is 15 residues long. CDR3 coding DNA: TGCGCCAGCAGTAAGTTGGGACGGACTAACTATGGCTACACCTTC. This codes for CASSKLGRTNYGYTF.

The chain recombines TRBV7-8 with TRBJ2-7; 9 bases map to TRBD1. CDR1 and CDR2 from the germline V gene are SGHVS and FQNEAQ. The CDR3 is 16 amino acids. The ends lost 4 bases at V and 4 bases at J; junction bases unmatched: 11. CDR3 coding DNA: TGTGCCAGCAGCTCAAGCCGGGGACAGGGCTGGTACGAGCAGTACTTC. Translated: CASSSSRGQGWYEQYF.

This clonotype was found a few times. The chain links TRBV12-3 or TRBV12-4 to TRBJ1-1; perhaps TRBD1 as D (5 bases). With 6 bases removed from V and 2 bases from J, the gap between germline ends came to 16 bases. The CDR3 runs to 15 residues. CDR3 region: CASSPGAAGNTEAFF. The CDR3 nucleotides are TGTGCCAGCAGCCCCGGGGCCGCTGGCAACACTGAAGCTTTCTTT.

CDR3: CASSFPGGRGGELFF. The CDR3 DNA is TGTGCCAGCAGTTTCCCAGGGGGCCGAGGCGGGGAGCTGTTTTTT. The rearrangement uses TRBV28 and TRBJ2-2; TRBD1 matches 8 bases. CDR1 is MDHEN and CDR2 is SYDVKM in the germline V gene. The CDR3 is 15 residues long. The V gene end was trimmed by 3 bases and the J gene end by 7 bases; junction bases not matched to a gene: 7.

This clonotype was counted between two and nine times. The chain is built from TRBV6-6 and TRBJ2-5; D unclear. V lost 7 bases and J lost 2, with 11 bases in between. Germline V gives CDR1 MNHNY, CDR2 SVGAGI (reference sequence). The length of the CDR3 is 13 residues. The CDR3 protein is CASTPSGQETQYF. The CDR3 DNA reads TGTGCCAGCACCCCGAGTGGACAAGAGACCCAGTACTTC.

This clonotype was seen more than once but under ten times. This rearrangement joins TRBV24-1 to TRBJ1-2; unclear D gene. This CDR3 spans 14 amino acids. Looked up from germline, CDR1 is KGHDR and CDR2 is SFDVKD. V was cut by 1 base and J by 3 bases, with 8 bases left in between. The CDR3 DNA reads TGTGCCACCAGTGATTTAGGCGGGGACTATGGCTACACCTTC. Protein: CATSDLGGDYGYTF.

There are a few counts of this clonotype. The chain joins TRBV5-6 to TRBJ2-3; 10 bases match TRBD2. Unmatched junction bases numbered 10, after V lost 0 bases and J lost 0 bases. Germline CDR1 reads SGHDT; CDR2 reads YYEEEE. The CDR3 length is 19 residues. The CDR3 sequence: CASSLALLAGSLSTDTQYF. The DNA for the CDR3 is TGTGCCAGCAGCTTGGCTTTACTAGCGGGGAGTCTTAGCACAGATACGCAGTATTTT. The whole variable domain, remainder taken from reference TRBV5-6 and TRBJ2-3, is DAGVTQSPTHLIKTRGQQVTLRCSPKSGHDTVSWYQQALGQGPQFIFQYYEEEERQRGNFPDRFSGHQFPNYSSELNVNALLLGDSALYLCASSLALLAGSLSTDTQYFGPGTRLTVL.

The chain uses TRBV2 and TRBJ2-5, with 7 bases lining up with TRBD2. This CDR3 is built from 17 residues. V lost 2 bases and J lost 0; bases outside the gene matches: 9. The germline V gene encodes CDR1 SNHLY and CDR2 FYNNEI. This chain's CDR3 is CASSESLRESYQETQYF. As DNA, the CDR3 is TGTGCCAGCAGTGAATCATTGCGGGAGTCTTACCAAGAGACCCAGTACTTC.

This clonotype was counted between two and nine times. This sequence joins TRBV5-1 and TRBJ2-5; no clear D. CDR3 length: 14 residues. The V gene's germline CDR1 is SGHRS and CDR2 YFSETQ. The V end was cut by 4 bases, the J end by 5 bases, with 15 bases between. In DNA, the CDR3 is TGCGCCAGCAGCATGCTTCCAGGCCGGGAGACCCAGTACTTC. It encodes CASSMLPGRETQYF.

The chain uses TRBV6-1 and TRBJ2-3; a possible D gene is TRBD2 (7 bases). The V and J ends lost 2 bases and 2 bases respectively, with 14 bases between them. Germline assignment: CDR1 MNHNS and CDR2 SASEGT. The CDR3 runs 16 residues. CDR3 nucleotide sequence: TGTGCCAGCAGTGAACTCTGGGGGGGCGACACAGATACGCAGTATTTT. Its protein is CASSELWGGDTDTQYF.

There are a few counts of this clonotype. The rearrangement uses TRBV28 and TRBJ2-7, with 8 nucleotides matching TRBD2. Unmatched junction bases numbered 11, after V lost 3 bases and J lost 7 bases. The CDR3 contains 15 residues. Germline assignment: CDR1 MDHEN and CDR2 SYDVKM. CDR3 sequence (DNA): TGTGCCAGCAGTTTCTCGGCGGGAGGCCGTGGGGAGCAGTACTTC. It is translated as CASSFSAGGRGEQYF.